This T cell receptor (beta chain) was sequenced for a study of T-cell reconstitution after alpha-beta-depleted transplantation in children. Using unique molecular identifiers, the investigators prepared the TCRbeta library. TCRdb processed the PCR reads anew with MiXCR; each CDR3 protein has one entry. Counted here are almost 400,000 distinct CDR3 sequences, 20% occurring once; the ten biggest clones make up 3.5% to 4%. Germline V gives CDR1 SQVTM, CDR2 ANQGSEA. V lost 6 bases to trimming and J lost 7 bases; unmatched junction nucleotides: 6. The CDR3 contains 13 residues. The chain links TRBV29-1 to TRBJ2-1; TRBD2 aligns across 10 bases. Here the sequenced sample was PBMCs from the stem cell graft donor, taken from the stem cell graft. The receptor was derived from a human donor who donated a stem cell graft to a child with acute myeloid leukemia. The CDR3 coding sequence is TGCAGCGTCGGGGGACTAGCGAAGAATGAGCAGTTCTTC. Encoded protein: CSVGGLAKNEQFF.